In this sample, the clone carrying this T cell receptor (beta chain) turned up many times. Its antigen is not known. This entry comes from a study of T cells in Graves' hyperthyroidism and ophthalmopathy. The source material, RNA transcripts, was used to amplify TCR beta CDR3 regions. TCR CDR3 regions were first amplified by RT-PCR with HTBI primers. Each CDR3 protein gets one entry after TCRdb re-called the multiplex PCR reads with MiXCR. The table lists nearly 250,000 distinct CDR3 sequences, over 20% of them singletons. Germline lookup yields CDR1 LNHDA and CDR2 SQIVND (reference sequence). The CDR3 is 16 residues long. V trimming: 4 bases; J trimming: 0 bases; junction bases outside the gene matches: 2. Regarding the study as a whole: Blood also contained most expanded thyroid clonotypes above 0.001.

The chain employs TRBV19 and TRBJ2-7; 14 nucleotides align to TRBD2. The sequenced sample consisted of blood. This TCR derives from a woman between 40 and 50 years old with Graves' ophthalmopathy. This CDR3 reads CASSRLAGGSSYEQYF. CDR3 bases: TGTGCCAGTAGTAGACTAGCGGGAGGGTCCTCCTACGAGCAGTACTTC.